The 21 T cell receptor beta chains below were found in one sample sequenced in a study of T cell responses to AZD1222 COVID-19 vaccine. Clones were read by immunoSEQ multiplex PCR, and TCRdb kept only the in-frame ones, dropping some. Altogether roughly 150,000 clones are present, more than 75% being singletons, with the ten largest covering about 4%. This material consisted of peripheral blood, taken on day 0 of AZD1222 vaccination. The receptors were sampled from an adult in good health.

The V gene is TRBV6-5, the J gene TRBJ1-6, with 9 positions matching TRBD1. V lost 6 bases and J lost 5; bases outside the gene matches: 2. Germline values: CDR1 MNHEY, CDR2 SVGAGI. The CDR3 contains 14 residues. CDR3: CASRGTGNNSPLHF. CDR3 nucleotides: TGTGCCAGCAGAGGGACAGGGAATAATTCACCCCTCCACTTT.

The V and J genes are TRBV3-1 (or the pseudogene TRBV3-2) and TRBJ2-1; 7 bases are shared with TRBD1. Germline V gene data show CDR1 as LGHDT and CDR2 as YNNKEL (reference sequence). J was trimmed by 4 bases and V by 0 bases; bases with no gene match: 6. The CDR3 spans 16 residues. CDR3 residues: CASSQDLGQIYNEQFF. In DNA form, the CDR3 reads TGTGCCAGCAGCCAAGATCTGGGACAGATTTACAATGAGCAGTTCTTC.

The chain employs TRBV5-5 and TRBJ2-5; 7 bases agree with TRBD1. Germline V CDR1 and CDR2: SGHKS, YYEKEE (reference sequence). The J segment lost 2 bases and the V segment lost 4 bases, leaving 5 bases of the junction unmatched. The CDR3 sequence is 14 residues long. CDR3 residues: CASSPWDSQETQYF. In DNA, the CDR3 is TGTGCCAGCAGCCCCTGGGACAGTCAAGAGACCCAGTACTTC.

V and J are TRBV5-1 and TRBJ2-3, with D perhaps matching TRBD2 (5 bases). The CDR3 totals 17 residues. Deletions cut 0 bases from V and 5 bases from J, with 19 bases between. Germline V lookup: CDR1 SGHRS, CDR2 YFSETQ. In nucleotides, the CDR3 is TGCGCCAGCAGCTTGGCCCCCGGGATATCCAAGAGAGATACGCAGTATTTT. It specifies CASSLAPGISKRDTQYF.

This clone turned up a few times. The chain uses TRBV6-4 and TRBJ1-6; D unresolved. V lost 2 bases, J lost 5 bases, and 7 bases lay in between. CDR3 size: 14 residues. In germline, CDR1 is MRHNA, CDR2 SNTAGT. In DNA, the CDR3 is TGTGCCAGCAGTGACAGGGATAATAATTCACCCCTCCACTTT. This translates into CASSDRDNNSPLHF.

This chain connects TRBV5-6 to TRBJ1-2; TRBD1 might be the D (6 bases). Germline values: CDR1 SGHDT, CDR2 YYEEEE. CDR3 size: 15 residues. V was cut by 4 bases and J by 5 bases, with 18 bases left in between. The CDR3 bases are TGTGCCAGCAGCCAAAAGACAGGAAATCAGTATGGCTACACCTTC. The encoded protein is CASSQKTGNQYGYTF.

This sequence joins TRBV6-5 and TRBJ2-5, with 8 bases lining up with TRBD1. V lost 7 bases to trimming and J lost 5 bases; unmatched junction nucleotides: 0. The germline V gene has CDR1 MNHEY and CDR2 SVGAGI. There are 11 residues in the CDR3. CDR3 DNA: TGTGCCAGCACAGGGGGCGAGACCCAGTACTTC. It yields the protein CASTGGETQYF.

The chain combines TRBV19 with TRBJ2-3; D tentatively fits TRBD1 or TRBD2 (7 bases each). CDR3 length: 14 amino acids. Trimming shortened V by 4 bases and J by 2 bases, and 10 bases separated the two germline ends. Germline-derived CDR1 and CDR2 are LNHDA and SQIVND (reference sequence). In DNA form, the CDR3 reads TGTGCCAGTAGTACAGGGGGGGTCACAGATACGCAGTATTTT. Protein sequence: CASSTGGVTDTQYF.

The chain has TRBV7-9 and TRBJ2-3; tentatively, D is TRBD1 (5 bases). Germline V gives CDR1 SEHNR, CDR2 FQNEAQ (reference sequence). The CDR3 contains 15 residues. Between the trimmed V and J ends, which lost 1 base and 0 bases, there was a span of 8 bases. CDR3 sequence (DNA): TGTGCCAGCAGCTTAGAGGGGCGAAGCACAGATACGCAGTATTTT. Its protein product is CASSLEGRSTDTQYF.

This clone was seen a handful of times. The chain combines TRBV7-8 with TRBJ2-5; D might be TRBD1 (6 bases). CDR1 is SGHVS, CDR2 FQNEAQ, per germline. This CDR3 region has 15 residues. Trimming cost V 4 bases and J 5 bases, with 17 bases left between them. Written as DNA, the CDR3 is TGTGCCAGCAGCTCCCGCCGGGACACGAGGGAGACCCAGTACTTC. This gives the protein CASSSRRDTRETQYF. Supplemented by reference TRBV7-8 and TRBJ2-5, the full variable domain reads GAGVSQSPRYKVAKRGQDVALRCDPISGHVSLFWYQQALGQGPEFLTYFQNEAQLDKSGLPSDRFFAERPEGSVSTLKIQRTQQEDSAVYLCASSSRRDTRETQYFGPGTRLLVL.

As concerns this clone: The same CDR3 is also encoded by other DNA sequences in this sample. The gene calls are TRBV29-1 and TRBJ1-1; D unclear. The CDR3 is made up of 10 amino acids. Germline V gene sequence: CDR1 SQVTM, CDR2 ANQGSEA. Deletions cut 5 bases from V and 1 base from J, with 2 bases between. CDR3 amino acids: CSVRNTEAFF. In DNA, the CDR3 is TGCAGCGTTAGGAACACTGAAGCTTTCTTT.

Only one count was recorded for this clone. V gene TRBV6-5 combines with J gene TRBJ2-2; D is unresolved. The CDR3 is 12 amino acids. Germline V gives CDR1 MNHEY, CDR2 SVGAGI. Trimming pared 8 bases from V and 6 bases from J, leaving 10 bases between. DNA for the CDR3: TGTGCCAGCGGGTTAAGGGCCGGGGAGCTGTTTTTT. Its translation: CASGLRAGELFF.

This clone was detected only a few times. This sequence joins TRBV7-9 and TRBJ1-3, with D maybe TRBD1 (6 bases). V lost 5 bases and J lost 0, with 14 bases in between. The germline gives CDR1 SEHNR, CDR2 FQNEAQ (reference sequence). CDR3 length: 16 amino acids. CDR3 sequence: CASSLLTGPSGNTIYF. CDR3 DNA sequence: TGTGCCAGCAGCCTTCTTACAGGGCCCTCTGGAAACACCATATATTTT.

The chain couples TRBV2 to TRBJ2-7, with 8 bases fitting TRBD1. CDR1 is SNHLY and CDR2 is FYNNEI in the germline V gene. Unmatched junction bases numbered 5, after V lost 1 base and J lost 3 bases. The CDR3 length is 15 residues. The CDR3 region has the DNA TGTGCCAGCAGTGAAGGTCAGGGGGCATTCTACGAGCAGTACTTC. This codes for CASSEGQGAFYEQYF.

The gene calls are TRBV2 and TRBJ1-4; 10 positions match TRBD1. With 8 bases clipped from V and 6 bases from J, the junction kept 6 bases outside the gene matches. Germline CDR1 reads SNHLY; CDR2 reads FYNNEI. The CDR3 runs 14 residues. This CDR3 reads CASRTGTGDEKLFF. The DNA of the CDR3 is TGTGCCAGCCGAACCGGGACAGGGGATGAAAAACTGTTTTTT.

This clone was seen just once. The J gene is TRBJ2-5, the V gene TRBV9; weak D call: TRBD1 (5 bases). Between the trimmed V and J ends, which lost 3 bases and 1 base, there was a span of 10 bases. This CDR3 has 14 amino acids. Germline V gene lookup returns CDR1 SGDLS and CDR2 YYNGEE. CDR3 in DNA: TGTGCCAGCAGCGCAGGGAATTTCCAAGAGACCCAGTACTTC. This translates into CASSAGNFQETQYF.

V usage is TRBV2 and J usage is TRBJ2-1, with a possible D match to TRBD2 (5 bases). This CDR3 region has 13 residues. Germline V gene sequence: CDR1 SNHLY, CDR2 FYNNEI. V gave up 2 bases and J gave up 10 bases, with 12 bases separating them. Written as DNA, the CDR3 is TGTGCCAGCAGTGAACATTTCCGAGGGGAGCAGTTCTTC. Amino acid sequence: CASSEHFRGEQFF.

The chain has TRBV4-1 and TRBJ1-1, with D unclear. Trimming removed 1 base at V and 4 bases at J, with 10 bases between. Germline assignment: CDR1 MGHRA and CDR2 YSYEKL. This CDR3 has 14 amino acids. CDR3 loop: CASSQGIGLTEAFF. The CDR3 DNA reads as TGCGCCAGCAGCCAAGGTATAGGGCTCACTGAAGCTTTCTTT.

The chain has TRBV19 and TRBJ1-1; TRBD1 matches at 8 bases. V lost 6 bases, J lost 4 bases, and 4 bases stayed unmatched. CDR1 is LNHDA and CDR2 is SQIVND in the germline V gene (reference sequence). The CDR3 length is 13 residues. The CDR3 nucleotides read TGTGCCAGTAGCCCTACAGGGGGCACTGAAGCTTTCTTT. Its protein is CASSPTGGTEAFF.

V gene TRBV5-1 combines with J gene TRBJ2-1; 9 nucleotides line up with TRBD2. The CDR3 is made up of 15 amino acids. V trimming: 2 bases; J trimming: 7 bases; junction bases outside the gene matches: 7. CDR1 is SGHRS, CDR2 YFSETQ, per germline. As DNA, the CDR3 is TGCGCCAGCAGCTTACCAGCGGGGGGAGGGAATGAGCAGTTCTTC. Amino acids: CASSLPAGGGNEQFF.

The chain links TRBV7-8 to TRBJ2-7; D is unclear. V lost 3 bases and J 0 bases, leaving 12 bases between the germline ends. Germline V CDR1 and CDR2: SGHVS, FQNEAQ. This CDR3 has 15 amino acids. CDR3 in amino acids: CASSFSPDPSYEQYF. The CDR3 DNA is TGTGCCAGCAGCTTCTCCCCAGATCCCTCCTACGAGCAGTACTTC.